The present TCR beta chain was sequenced within a study of breast tumors, draining lymph nodes, adjacent tissues. TCRdb reanalysed the multiplex PCR reads using MiXCR and keeps one entry per CDR3 protein. This sample carries approximately 250,000 distinct CDR3 sequences, approximately 36% of them seen once, and the ten largest clones take approximately 3.7%. In the case of this clonotype: The antigen is undetermined.

CDR1 is LNHDA, CDR2 SQIVND, per germline (reference sequence). Trimming pared 7 bases from V and 3 bases from J, leaving 22 bases between. The CDR3 extends over 16 amino acids. Study-level results: Compared with lymph nodes, tumors were less diverse; compared with nontumor tissue, more. Tumor and nontumor repertoires were significantly more similar in luminal-like than in basal-like breast cancer. The data were judged consistent with most tumor T cells coming from lymph node and expanding in tumor. Tumor T cell lymph node origin was a supported hypothesis, not proven.

The lymph nodes were axillary draining lymph nodes from breast cancer patients. The sample taken for sequencing was axillary lymph node tissue. This chain connects TRBV19 to TRBJ2-7; D is possibly TRBD2 (6 bases). The clonotype was recovered from a female donor with breast cancer. Some clones in this sample may be carry-over from other donors' samples. The CDR3 is CASNPGGLRTRYEQYF. CDR3 coding DNA: TGTGCCAGTAATCCCGGAGGGCTACGCACCCGCTACGAGCAGTACTTC.